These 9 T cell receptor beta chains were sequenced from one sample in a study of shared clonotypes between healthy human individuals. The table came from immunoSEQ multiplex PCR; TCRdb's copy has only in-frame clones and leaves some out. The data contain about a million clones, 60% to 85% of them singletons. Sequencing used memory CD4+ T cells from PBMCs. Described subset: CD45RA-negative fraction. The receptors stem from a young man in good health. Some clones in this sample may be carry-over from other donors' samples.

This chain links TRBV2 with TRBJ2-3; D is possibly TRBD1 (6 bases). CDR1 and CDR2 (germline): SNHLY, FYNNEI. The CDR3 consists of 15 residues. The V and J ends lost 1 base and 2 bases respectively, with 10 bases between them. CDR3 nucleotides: TGTGCCAGCAGTGAAGGGGGACAAACCACAGATACGCAGTATTTT. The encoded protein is CASSEGGQTTDTQYF.

The CDR3 nucleotides read TGCAGCGTCGGGACAGGGGCGTACCAAGAGACCCAGTACTTC. Translating gives CSVGTGAYQETQYF. This rearrangement joins TRBV29-1 to TRBJ2-5; 10 bases are a match to TRBD1. Germline V CDR1 and CDR2: SQVTM, ANQGSEA. The CDR3 sequence is 14 residues long. The ends lost 6 bases at V and 0 bases at J; junction bases unmatched: 4.

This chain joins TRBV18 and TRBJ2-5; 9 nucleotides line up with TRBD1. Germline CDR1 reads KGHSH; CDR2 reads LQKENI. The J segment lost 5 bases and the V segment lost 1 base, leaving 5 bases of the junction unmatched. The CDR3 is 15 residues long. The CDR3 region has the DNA TGTGCCAGCTCACCACGGACAGGGGAATTCGAGACCCAGTACTTC. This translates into CASSPRTGEFETQYF.

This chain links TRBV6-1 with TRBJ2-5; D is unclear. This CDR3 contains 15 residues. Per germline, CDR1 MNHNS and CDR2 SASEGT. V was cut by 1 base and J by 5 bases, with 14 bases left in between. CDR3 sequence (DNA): TGTGCCAGCAGTGAAGGTGCGTGGTTTCGGGAGACCCAGTACTTC. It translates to CASSEGAWFRETQYF.

For the CDR3, the DNA is TGTGCCAGCAGCTTAGCGGGGTTGGGGCGGGGCCTCTACAATGAGCAGTTCTTC. It specifies CASSLAGLGRGLYNEQFF. The chain joins TRBV7-9 to TRBJ2-1, with a possible D match to TRBD2 (6 bases). Trimming stripped 0 bases from V and 3 bases from J, with 18 bases between. Germline CDR1 is SEHNR and CDR2 is FQNEAQ (reference sequence). This CDR3 has 18 amino acids.

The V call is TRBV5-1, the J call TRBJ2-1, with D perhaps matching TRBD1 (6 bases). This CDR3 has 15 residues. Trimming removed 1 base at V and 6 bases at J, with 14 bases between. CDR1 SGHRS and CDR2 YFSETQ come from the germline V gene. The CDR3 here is CASSLWAGAVNEQFF. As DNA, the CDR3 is TGCGCCAGCAGCTTGTGGGCAGGGGCTGTCAATGAGCAGTTCTTC.

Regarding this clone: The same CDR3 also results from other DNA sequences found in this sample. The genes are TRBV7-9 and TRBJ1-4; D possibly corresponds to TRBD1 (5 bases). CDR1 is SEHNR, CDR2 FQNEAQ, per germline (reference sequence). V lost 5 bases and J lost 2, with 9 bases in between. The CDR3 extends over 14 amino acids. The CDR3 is CASSPGTTNEKLFF. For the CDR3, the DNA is TGTGCCAGCAGCCCAGGGACCACTAATGAAAAACTGTTTTTT.

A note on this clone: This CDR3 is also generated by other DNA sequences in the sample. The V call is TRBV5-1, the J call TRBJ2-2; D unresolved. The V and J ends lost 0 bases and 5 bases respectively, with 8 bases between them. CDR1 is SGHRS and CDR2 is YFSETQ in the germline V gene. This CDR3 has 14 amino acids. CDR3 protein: CASSLEGRTGELFF. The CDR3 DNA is TGCGCCAGCAGCTTGGAGGGTCGGACCGGGGAGCTGTTTTTT.

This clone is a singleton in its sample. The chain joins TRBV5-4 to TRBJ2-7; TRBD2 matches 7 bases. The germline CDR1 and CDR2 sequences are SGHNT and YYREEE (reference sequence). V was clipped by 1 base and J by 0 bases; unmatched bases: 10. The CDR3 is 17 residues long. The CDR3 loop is CASSLRVIAGGSYEQYF. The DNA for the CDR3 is TGTGCCAGCAGCTTGAGGGTGATAGCGGGTGGCTCCTACGAGCAGTACTTC.